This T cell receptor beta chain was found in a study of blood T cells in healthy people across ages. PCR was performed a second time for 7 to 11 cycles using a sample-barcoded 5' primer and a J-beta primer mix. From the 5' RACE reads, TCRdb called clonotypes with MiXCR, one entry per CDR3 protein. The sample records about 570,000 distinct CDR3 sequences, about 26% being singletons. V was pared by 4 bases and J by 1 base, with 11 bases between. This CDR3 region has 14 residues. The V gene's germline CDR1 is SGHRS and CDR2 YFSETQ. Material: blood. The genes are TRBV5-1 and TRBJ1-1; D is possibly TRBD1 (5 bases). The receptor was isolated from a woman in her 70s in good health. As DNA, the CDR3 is TGCGCCAGCAGCGTGGGGGGGGGGAACACTGAAGCTTTCTTT. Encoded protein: CASSVGGGNTEAFF.